This T cell receptor (beta chain) stems from a study of T cell responses to AZD1222 COVID-19 vaccine. In the study overall: Whether given at about 4 or about 12 weeks, second doses were pooled. Study-wide points: Nearly half of unique spike-specific TCRs reportedly avoided B.1.351 and B.1.1.7 mutated regions. Baseline serology detected seropositivity in only 5 or 6 AZD1222 recipients. White British donors predominated, females outnumbered males, and clonal diversity was possibly underestimated.

The assay was immunoSEQ multiplex PCR, and TCRdb's table has in-frame clones only and misses some. The profile shows over 100,000 clones, around nine tenths of them singletons. V was cut by 5 bases and J by 12 bases, with 14 bases left in between. Germline lookup yields CDR1 MGHDK and CDR2 SYGVNS. The CDR3 sequence is 12 residues long. Comments on this clone: Its antigen is as yet unknown.

Material: peripheral blood, obtained on day 0 of AZD1222 vaccination. The V call is TRBV25-1, the J call TRBJ2-1; the D gene is possibly TRBD2 (5 bases). The sequence derives from an adult in good health. The DNA for the CDR3 is TGTGCCAGCAGTCCCCCTCGGGGATTGCAGTTCTTC. This encodes CASSPPRGLQFF.